This T cell receptor beta chain comes out of a study of blood T cells in healthy people across ages. Comment on this clonotype: A much larger clone lies one base from this, so it may be a read error.

Total RNA extracted from each sample amounted to at least 6 micrograms. A second PCR of roughly 7 to 11 cycles used a sample-barcoded 5' primer and a J-beta primer mix. Using its own MiXCR run on the 5' RACE reads, TCRdb lists one record per CDR3 protein. The sample contains 1 million or so distinct CDR3 sequences, 40% to 55% of which appear only once. The sequence derives from a woman aged 55-70 years in good health. What was sequenced was blood.

The DNA of the CDR3 is TGTGCCAGCAGCCAAGATAACTCTCTCTTCAATGAGCAGTACTTC. Encoded protein: CASSQDNSLFNEQYF. The gene calls are TRBV4-2 and TRBJ2-7; D gene uncertain. The CDR3 runs to 15 residues. Trimming stripped 0 bases from V and 7 bases from J, with 16 bases between. In germline, CDR1 is LGHNA, CDR2 YNFKEQ.